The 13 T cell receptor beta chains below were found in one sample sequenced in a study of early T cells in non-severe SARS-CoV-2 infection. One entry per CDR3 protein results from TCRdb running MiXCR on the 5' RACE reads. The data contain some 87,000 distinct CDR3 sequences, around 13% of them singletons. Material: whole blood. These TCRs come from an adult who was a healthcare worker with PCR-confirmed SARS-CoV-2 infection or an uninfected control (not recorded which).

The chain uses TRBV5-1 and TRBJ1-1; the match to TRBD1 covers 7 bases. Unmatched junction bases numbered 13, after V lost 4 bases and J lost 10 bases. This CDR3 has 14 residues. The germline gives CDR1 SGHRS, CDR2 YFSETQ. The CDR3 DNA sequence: TGCGCCAGCAGCCGGTCAACCGGGACAGATATAGCTTTCTTT. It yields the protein CASSRSTGTDIAFF.

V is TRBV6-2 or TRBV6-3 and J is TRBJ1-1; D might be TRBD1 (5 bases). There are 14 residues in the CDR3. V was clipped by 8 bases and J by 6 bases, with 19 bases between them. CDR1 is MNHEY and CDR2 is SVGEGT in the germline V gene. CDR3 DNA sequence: TGTGCCAGCCGGGACCAACGGCCCGGGGCTGAAGCTTTCTTT. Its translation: CASRDQRPGAEAFF.

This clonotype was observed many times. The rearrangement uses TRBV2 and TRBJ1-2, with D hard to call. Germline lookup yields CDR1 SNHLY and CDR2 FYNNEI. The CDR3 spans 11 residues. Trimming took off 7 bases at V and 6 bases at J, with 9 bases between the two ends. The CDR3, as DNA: TGTGCCAGCATTTGGACCCATGGCTACACCTTC. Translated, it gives CASIWTHGYTF.

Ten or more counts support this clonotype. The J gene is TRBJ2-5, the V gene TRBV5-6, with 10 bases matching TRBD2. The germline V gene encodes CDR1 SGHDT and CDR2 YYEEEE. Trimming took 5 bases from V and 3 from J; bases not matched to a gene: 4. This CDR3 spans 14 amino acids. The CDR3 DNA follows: TGTGCCAGCAGTTCTCTAGCGGGGGAAGAGACCCAGTACTTC. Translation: CASSSLAGEETQYF.

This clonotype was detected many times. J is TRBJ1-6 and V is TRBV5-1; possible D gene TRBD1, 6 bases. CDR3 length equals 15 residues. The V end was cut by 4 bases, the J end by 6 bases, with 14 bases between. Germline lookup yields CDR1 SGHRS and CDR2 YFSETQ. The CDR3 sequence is CASSPWGGSNSPLHF. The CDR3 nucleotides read TGCGCCAGCAGCCCCTGGGGGGGCTCTAATTCACCCCTCCACTTT.

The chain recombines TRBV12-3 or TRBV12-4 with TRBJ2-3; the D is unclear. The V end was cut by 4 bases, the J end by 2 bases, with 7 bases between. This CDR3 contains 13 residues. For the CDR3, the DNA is TGTGCCAGCAGTTACGACAACACAGATACGCAGTATTTT. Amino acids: CASSYDNTDTQYF.

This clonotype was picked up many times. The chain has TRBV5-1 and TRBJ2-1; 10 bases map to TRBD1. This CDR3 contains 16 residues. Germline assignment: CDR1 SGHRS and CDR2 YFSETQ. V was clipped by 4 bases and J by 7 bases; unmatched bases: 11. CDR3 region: CASSEGQGLTGNEQFF. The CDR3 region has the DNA TGCGCCAGCAGCGAGGGACAGGGGCTTACGGGGAATGAGCAGTTCTTC.

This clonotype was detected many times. The CDR3 is CASSLAGSSYNEQFF. In DNA form, the CDR3 reads TGTGCCAGCAGTTTAGCGGGTAGCTCCTACAATGAGCAGTTCTTC. V usage is TRBV12-3 or TRBV12-4 and J usage is TRBJ2-1; D is unresolved. V lost 0 bases and J lost 0, with 6 bases in between. CDR3 length: 15 residues.

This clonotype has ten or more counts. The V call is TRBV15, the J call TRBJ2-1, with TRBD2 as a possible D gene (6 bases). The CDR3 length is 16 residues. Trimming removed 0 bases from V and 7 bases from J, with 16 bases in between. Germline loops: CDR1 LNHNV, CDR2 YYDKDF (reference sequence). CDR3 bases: TGTGCCACCAGCAGAGATATAACTAGCTTCACGAATGAGCAGTTCTTC. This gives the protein CATSRDITSFTNEQFF.

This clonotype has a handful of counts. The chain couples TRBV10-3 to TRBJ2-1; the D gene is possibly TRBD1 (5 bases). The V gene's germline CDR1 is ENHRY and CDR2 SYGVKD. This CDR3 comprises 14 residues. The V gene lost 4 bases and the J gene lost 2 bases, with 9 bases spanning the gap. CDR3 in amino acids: CAISGQITYNEQFF. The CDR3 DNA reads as TGTGCCATCAGTGGACAGATAACCTACAATGAGCAGTTCTTC.

The CDR3 reads CASSFLGSNSPLHF. The CDR3 nucleotides are TGTGCCAGCAGCTTTTTAGGGAGTAATTCACCCCTCCACTTT. The chain is built from TRBV7-2 and TRBJ1-6; D uncertain. Trimming removed 3 bases from V and 6 bases from J, with 9 bases in between. Germline V gene lookup returns CDR1 SGHTA and CDR2 FQGNSA. This CDR3 spans 14 amino acids.

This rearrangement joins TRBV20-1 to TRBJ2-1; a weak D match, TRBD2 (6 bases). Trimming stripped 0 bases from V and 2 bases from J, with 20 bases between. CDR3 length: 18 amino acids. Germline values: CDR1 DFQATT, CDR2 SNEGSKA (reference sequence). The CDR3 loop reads CSARDLLAGTGPYNEQFF. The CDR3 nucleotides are TGCAGTGCTAGAGACCTTCTTGCGGGGACCGGGCCCTACAATGAGCAGTTCTTC.

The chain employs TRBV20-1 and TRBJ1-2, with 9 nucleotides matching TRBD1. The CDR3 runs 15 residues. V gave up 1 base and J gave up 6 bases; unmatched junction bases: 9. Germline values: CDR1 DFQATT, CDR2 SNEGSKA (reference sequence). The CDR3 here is CSARVPGTGNHGYTF. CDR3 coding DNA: TGCAGTGCTAGAGTCCCCGGGACAGGGAACCATGGCTACACCTTC.